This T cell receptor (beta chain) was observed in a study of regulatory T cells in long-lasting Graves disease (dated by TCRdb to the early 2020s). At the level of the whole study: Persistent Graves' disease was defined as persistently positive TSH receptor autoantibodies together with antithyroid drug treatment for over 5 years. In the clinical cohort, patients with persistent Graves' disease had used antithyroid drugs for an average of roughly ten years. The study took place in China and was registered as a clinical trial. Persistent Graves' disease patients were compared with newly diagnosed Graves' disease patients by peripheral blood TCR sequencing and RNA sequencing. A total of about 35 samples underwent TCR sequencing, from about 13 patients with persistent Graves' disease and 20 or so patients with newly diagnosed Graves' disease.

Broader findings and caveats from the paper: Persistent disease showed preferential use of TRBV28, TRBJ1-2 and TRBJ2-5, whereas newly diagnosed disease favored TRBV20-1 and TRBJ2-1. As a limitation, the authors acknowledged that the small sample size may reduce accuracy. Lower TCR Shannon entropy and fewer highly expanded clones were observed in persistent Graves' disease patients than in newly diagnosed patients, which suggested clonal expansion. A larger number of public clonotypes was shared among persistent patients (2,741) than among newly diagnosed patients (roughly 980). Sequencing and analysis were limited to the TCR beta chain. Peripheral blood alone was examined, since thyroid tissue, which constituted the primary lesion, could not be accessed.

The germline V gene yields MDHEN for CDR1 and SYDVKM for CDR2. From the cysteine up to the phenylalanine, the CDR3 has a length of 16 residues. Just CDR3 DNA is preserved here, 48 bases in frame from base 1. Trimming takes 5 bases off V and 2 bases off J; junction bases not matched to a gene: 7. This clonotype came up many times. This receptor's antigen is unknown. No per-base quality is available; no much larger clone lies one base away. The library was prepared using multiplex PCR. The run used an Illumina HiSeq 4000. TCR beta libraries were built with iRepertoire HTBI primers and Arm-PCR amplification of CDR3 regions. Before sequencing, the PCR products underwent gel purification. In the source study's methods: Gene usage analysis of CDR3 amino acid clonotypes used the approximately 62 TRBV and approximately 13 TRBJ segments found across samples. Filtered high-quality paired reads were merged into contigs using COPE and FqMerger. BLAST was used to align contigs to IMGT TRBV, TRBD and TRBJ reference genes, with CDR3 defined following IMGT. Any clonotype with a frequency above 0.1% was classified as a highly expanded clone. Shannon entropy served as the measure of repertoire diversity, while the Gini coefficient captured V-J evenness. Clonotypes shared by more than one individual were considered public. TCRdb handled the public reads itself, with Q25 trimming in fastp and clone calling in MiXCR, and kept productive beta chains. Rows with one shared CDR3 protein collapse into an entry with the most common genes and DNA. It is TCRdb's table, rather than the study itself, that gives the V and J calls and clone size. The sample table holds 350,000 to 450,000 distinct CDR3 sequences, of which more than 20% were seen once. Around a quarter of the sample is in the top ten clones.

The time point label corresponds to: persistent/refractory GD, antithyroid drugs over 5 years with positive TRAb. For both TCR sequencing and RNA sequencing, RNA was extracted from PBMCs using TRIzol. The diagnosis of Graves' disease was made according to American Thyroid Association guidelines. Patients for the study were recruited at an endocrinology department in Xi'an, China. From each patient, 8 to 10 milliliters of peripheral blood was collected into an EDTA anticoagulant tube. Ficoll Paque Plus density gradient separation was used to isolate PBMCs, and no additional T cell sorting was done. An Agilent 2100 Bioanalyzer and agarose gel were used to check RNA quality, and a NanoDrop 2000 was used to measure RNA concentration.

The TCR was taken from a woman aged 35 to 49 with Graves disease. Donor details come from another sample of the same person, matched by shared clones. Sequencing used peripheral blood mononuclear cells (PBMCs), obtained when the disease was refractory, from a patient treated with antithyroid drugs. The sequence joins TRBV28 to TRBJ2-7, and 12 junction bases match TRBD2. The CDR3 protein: CASSIRTSGIAYEQYF. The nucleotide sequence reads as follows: TGTGCCAGCAGTATACGGACTAGCGGGATCGCCTACGAGCAGTACTTC.